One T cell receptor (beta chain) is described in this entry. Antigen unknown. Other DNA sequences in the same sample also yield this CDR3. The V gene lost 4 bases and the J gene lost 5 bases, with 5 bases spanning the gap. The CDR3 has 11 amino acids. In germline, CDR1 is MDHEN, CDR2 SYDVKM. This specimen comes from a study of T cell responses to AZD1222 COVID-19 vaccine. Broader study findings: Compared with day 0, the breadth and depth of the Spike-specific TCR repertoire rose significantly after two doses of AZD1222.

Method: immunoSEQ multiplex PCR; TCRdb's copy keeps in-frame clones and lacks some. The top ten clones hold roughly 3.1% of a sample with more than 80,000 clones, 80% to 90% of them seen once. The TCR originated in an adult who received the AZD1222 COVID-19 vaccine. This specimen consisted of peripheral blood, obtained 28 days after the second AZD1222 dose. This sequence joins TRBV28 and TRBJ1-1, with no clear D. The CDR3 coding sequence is TGTGCCAGCAGTTCGAATACTGAAGCTTTCTTT. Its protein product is CASSSNTEAFF.